This passage covers 28 T cell receptor beta chains from one sample sequenced in a study of blood T cell repertoires in COVID-19. Clones were sequenced by immunoSEQ multiplex PCR, and TCRdb holds only the in-frame ones, with some missing. The sample yields 200,000 to 300,000 clones, roughly 86% seen once. The source material was peripheral blood. These receptors were obtained from a woman aged 55-69 years with COVID-19, enrolled during active disease.

V gene TRBV5-1 combines with J gene TRBJ2-1; 10 bases fit TRBD1. The CDR3 length is 16 residues. V shed 4 bases and J 2 bases; nucleotides not matched to a gene: 6. Looked up from germline, CDR1 is SGHRS and CDR2 is YFSETQ. The CDR3 nucleotides read TGCGCCAGCAGCCGTTCCGGGACAGGGGCCTACAATGAGCAGTTCTTC. It codes for CASSRSGTGAYNEQFF.

This chain uses TRBV5-1 with TRBJ2-2; tentative D call: TRBD2 (6 bases). Germline V CDR1 and CDR2: SGHRS, YFSETQ. The CDR3 loop spans 14 amino acids. The V end was cut by 4 bases, the J end by 5 bases, with 12 bases between. CDR3 nucleotide sequence: TGCGCCAGCAGCGGCGGGACCGCTACCGGGGAGCTGTTTTTT. Translation: CASSGGTATGELFF.

The CDR3 DNA reads as TGTGCCACCAGTGATTCCCGGACTAGCGGGAGTGTAAATGAGCAGTTCTTC. Protein: CATSDSRTSGSVNEQFF. J is TRBJ2-1 and V is TRBV24-1, with 13 bases fitting TRBD2. CDR3 length equals 17 residues. Trimming at V came to 2 bases and at J to 7 bases, leaving 7 bases not matched to a gene. CDR1 and CDR2 from the germline V gene are KGHDR and SFDVKD.

The V and J genes are TRBV3-1 (or the pseudogene TRBV3-2) and TRBJ2-7, with a possible D match to TRBD1 (6 bases). Trimming took off 3 bases at V and 3 bases at J, with 12 bases between the two ends. Germline CDR1 LGHDT, CDR2 YNNKEL (reference sequence). This CDR3 has 14 residues. Written as DNA, the CDR3 is TGTGCCAGCAGCCAGGTTGGCAGGGGCTACGAGCAGTACTTC. Its translation: CASSQVGRGYEQYF.

The V call is TRBV29-1, the J call TRBJ1-5; D might be TRBD1 (6 bases). Germline lookup yields CDR1 SQVTM and CDR2 ANQGSEA. This CDR3 region has 15 residues. The germline V and J ends were trimmed by 4 bases and 3 bases, with 16 bases remaining between them. The CDR3 is CSVGSGGVPNQPQHF. As DNA, the CDR3 is TGCAGCGTTGGGTCTGGGGGCGTCCCCAATCAGCCCCAGCATTTT.

The rearrangement joins TRBV14 to TRBJ1-1; D possibly corresponds to TRBD1 (5 bases). Trimming removed 4 bases from V and 1 base from J, with 10 bases in between. The CDR3 is made up of 14 amino acids. Germline V CDR1 and CDR2: SGHDN, FVKESK. The DNA for the CDR3 is TGTGCCAGCAGCCCCTATGACAGGAACACTGAAGCTTTCTTT. Amino acid sequence: CASSPYDRNTEAFF.

The rearrangement uses TRBV5-3 and TRBJ2-7, with 7 bases matching TRBD1. TRBV5-3 is an ORF, with its function uncertain. J lost 3 bases, V lost 3 bases, and 3 bases had no gene match. CDR3 length: 13 amino acids. CDR3 coding DNA: TGTGCCAGAAGCTACGCAGGGGGCTACGAGCAGTACTTC. This codes for CARSYAGGYEQYF.

This clone has at least ten counts. This chain connects TRBV28 to TRBJ1-2; tentatively, D is TRBD1 (6 bases). V was pared by 11 bases and J by 5 bases, with 18 bases between. The CDR3 spans 13 residues. Per germline, CDR1 MDHEN and CDR2 SYDVKM. As DNA, the CDR3 is TGTGCCCACGAGAACGCCAGGGGTTATGGCTACACCTTC. Amino acids: CAHENARGYGYTF.

The chain carries TRBV9 and TRBJ2-7; 9 nucleotides agree with TRBD2. Germline trimming cut 0 bases from V and 6 bases from J; bases unmatched to any gene: 7. This CDR3 contains 15 residues. CDR1 and CDR2 (germline): SGDLS, YYNGEE. The CDR3 is CASSVAPTSGREQYF. CDR3 nucleotide sequence: TGTGCCAGCAGCGTAGCCCCGACTAGCGGTCGCGAGCAGTACTTC.

This chain uses TRBV30 with TRBJ1-1; 8 nucleotides line up with TRBD1. Germline V CDR1 and CDR2: GTSNPN, SVGIG (reference sequence). This CDR3 spans 14 amino acids. Trimming cost V 3 bases and J 1 base; bases outside gene matches: 4. CDR3 sequence reads: CAWRWGQANTEAFF. The CDR3 DNA follows: TGTGCCTGGAGATGGGGACAGGCGAACACTGAAGCTTTCTTT.

The gene calls are TRBV19 and TRBJ1-4; 10 bases match TRBD1. The CDR3 is made up of 15 amino acids. The J segment lost 8 bases and the V segment lost 6 bases, leaving 9 bases of the junction unmatched. Germline CDR1 and CDR2: LNHDA and SQIVND (reference sequence). CDR3 nucleotides: TGTGCCAGTAGCAGGACGGACAGGGGGTTAGAAAAACTGTTTTTT. Translation gives CASSRTDRGLEKLFF. Supplemented by reference TRBV19 and TRBJ1-4, the full variable domain reads DGGITQSPKYLFRKEGQNVTLSCEQNLNHDAMYWYRQDPGQGLRLIYYSQIVNDFQKGDIAEGYSVSREKKESFPLTVTSAQKNPTAFYLCASSRTDRGLEKLFFGSGTQLSVL.

The chain recombines TRBV19 with TRBJ2-1, with 12 bases that match TRBD2. This CDR3 has 16 amino acids. Per germline, CDR1 LNHDA and CDR2 SQIVND (reference sequence). The V gene end was trimmed by 1 base and the J gene end by 2 bases; junction bases not matched to a gene: 0. For the CDR3, the DNA is TGTGCCAGTAGTATAGGACTAGCGGGAGCCTACAATGAGCAGTTCTTC. It yields the protein CASSIGLAGAYNEQFF.

The V and J genes are TRBV19 and TRBJ2-1; D is perhaps TRBD1 (6 bases). The CDR3 has 15 residues. Germline lookup yields CDR1 LNHDA and CDR2 SQIVND (reference sequence). The V end lost 7 bases, the J end lost 9 bases, and 22 bases lay between the germline ends. DNA for the CDR3: TGTGCCAGTACACCCCAACAGGGCTTTAAGGGTGAGCAGTTCTTC. It translates to CASTPQQGFKGEQFF.

This chain joins TRBV7-2 and TRBJ2-1, with 9 bases lining up with TRBD2. The CDR3 length is 15 residues. Trimming took 3 bases from V and 4 from J; bases not matched to a gene: 4. From germline, CDR1 is SGHTA and CDR2 FQGNSA. CDR3 in amino acids: CASSFLAGSYNEQFF. The CDR3 nucleotides read TGTGCCAGCAGCTTCCTAGCGGGAAGTTACAATGAGCAGTTCTTC.

V usage is TRBV5-1 and J usage is TRBJ1-5, with 7 bases aligning to TRBD1. CDR1 is SGHRS, CDR2 YFSETQ, per germline. The CDR3 consists of 15 residues. V shed 4 bases and J 0 bases; nucleotides not matched to a gene: 4. CDR3 coding DNA: TGCGCCAGCAGCAGGGGGGACAGTAGCAATCAGCCCCAGCATTTT. This codes for CASSRGDSSNQPQHF.

The CDR3 DNA sequence: TGCGCCAGCAGCCACGGGACAGGCCCGAAGTCACCCCTCCACTTT. It yields the protein CASSHGTGPKSPLHF. The chain recombines TRBV4-3 with TRBJ1-6; TRBD1 agrees at 8 bases. Germline-derived CDR1 and CDR2 are LGHNA and YSLEER. V trimming: 3 bases; J trimming: 10 bases; junction bases outside the gene matches: 8. The CDR3 has 15 amino acids.

CDR3 DNA sequence: TGCGCCAGCAGCCGCTCGGGGTCTCAAGCGGACTATGGCTACACCTTC. Translated, it gives CASSRSGSQADYGYTF. The genes are TRBV5-1 and TRBJ1-2; D uncertain. Germline V gene data show CDR1 as SGHRS and CDR2 as YFSETQ. The CDR3 is 16 amino acids. V lost 4 bases and J lost 3, with 19 bases in between.

This clone was observed a single time. This sequence joins TRBV6-5 and TRBJ1-4; 7 bases align to TRBD1. The CDR3 extends over 11 amino acids. From germline, CDR1 is MNHEY and CDR2 SVGAGI. The V gene end was trimmed by 10 bases and the J gene end by 8 bases; junction bases not matched to a gene: 4. This CDR3 reads CATQGSEKLFF. CDR3 in DNA: TGTGCCACACAGGGGTCGGAAAAACTGTTTTTT.

This sequence joins TRBV7-9 and TRBJ2-3; 9 bases are shared with TRBD2. This CDR3 has 16 residues. Germline V CDR1 and CDR2: SEHNR, FQNEAQ (reference sequence). V lost 1 base, J lost 5 bases, and 7 bases stayed unmatched. The CDR3 DNA follows: TGTGCCAGCAGCTTAGGCGGAGCGGGAGGAGGAGATACGCAGTATTTT. As protein: CASSLGGAGGGDTQYF.

The chain links TRBV28 to TRBJ1-5; 10 nucleotides line up with TRBD1. This CDR3 has 14 amino acids. V lost 9 bases, J lost 2 bases, and 4 bases stayed unmatched. Germline lookup yields CDR1 MDHEN and CDR2 SYDVKM. DNA for the CDR3: TGTGCCAGTGGCGGACAGGGGGGCAATCAGCCCCAGCATTTT. This encodes CASGGQGGNQPQHF.

V gene TRBV7-9 combines with J gene TRBJ1-2; 7 positions match TRBD1. J lost 7 bases, V lost 2 bases, and 10 bases had no gene match. Per germline, CDR1 SEHNR and CDR2 FQNEAQ (reference sequence). The CDR3 has 15 amino acids. The CDR3 DNA is TGTGCCAGCAGCTTACCGATGACAGGGATTAGTGGCTACACCTTC. This gives the protein CASSLPMTGISGYTF.

In DNA, the CDR3 is TGTGCCAGCACATTATGGGGGCCGACAGGGCAAGAGACCCAGTACTTC. Amino acids: CASTLWGPTGQETQYF. The chain combines TRBV27 with TRBJ2-5; 7 nucleotides line up with TRBD1. This CDR3 has 16 amino acids. V shed 7 bases and J 2 bases; nucleotides not matched to a gene: 13. Germline V lookup: CDR1 MNHEY, CDR2 SMNVEV (reference sequence).

V usage is TRBV18 and J usage is TRBJ2-7, with 7 bases matching TRBD1. The V gene end was trimmed by 3 bases and the J gene end by 1 base; junction bases not matched to a gene: 6. Germline V CDR1 and CDR2: KGHSH, LQKENI. The CDR3 contains 15 residues. The CDR3 loop is CASSPPAGGSYEQYF. Here the CDR3 DNA reads TGTGCCAGCTCACCCCCCGCAGGGGGTTCCTACGAGCAGTACTTC. The full variable domain, its missing parts supplied by reference TRBV18 and TRBJ2-7, is NAGVMQNPRHLVRRRGQEARLRCSPMKGHSHVYWYRQLPEEGLKFMVYLQKENIIDESGMPKERFSAEFPKEGPSILRIQQVVRGDSAAYFCASSPPAGGSYEQYFGPGTRLTVT.

V usage is TRBV3-1 (or the pseudogene TRBV3-2) and J usage is TRBJ2-1; 9 bases are shared with TRBD2. With V trimmed by 4 bases and J by 5 bases, 6 bases remained unmatched. Per germline, CDR1 LGHDT and CDR2 YNNKEL (reference sequence). This CDR3 region has 15 residues. The CDR3 is CASSRGLAGNNEQFF. Written as DNA, the CDR3 is TGTGCCAGCAGCCGGGGACTAGCTGGCAACAATGAGCAGTTCTTC.

The rearrangement links TRBV30 to TRBJ1-5; the D is unclear. Deletions cut 2 bases from V and 3 bases from J, with 8 bases between. The CDR3 is 13 residues long. Germline-derived CDR1 and CDR2 are GTSNPN and SVGIG (reference sequence). CDR3 protein: CAWSRGNNQPQHF. The CDR3 nucleotides are TGTGCCTGGAGTAGAGGGAACAATCAGCCCCAGCATTTT.

DNA for the CDR3: TGTGCCAGCAGTCCCAGAGGCCGGCCCAATCAGCCCCAGCATTTT. This sequence encodes CASSPRGRPNQPQHF. The V call is TRBV27, the J call TRBJ1-5; no firm D call. Trimming took off 5 bases at V and 3 bases at J, with 14 bases between the two ends. Germline assignment: CDR1 MNHEY and CDR2 SMNVEV (reference sequence). This CDR3 has 15 residues.

The chain uses TRBV27 and TRBJ2-6, with D maybe TRBD1 (7 bases). Germline values: CDR1 MNHEY, CDR2 SMNVEV (reference sequence). This CDR3 has 18 residues. Trimming removed 4 bases at V and 1 base at J, with 17 bases between. The DNA for the CDR3 is TGTGCCAGCAGTTACCGGCCAGGGGGGCTATCTGGGGCCAACGTCCTGACTTTC. Protein product: CASSYRPGGLSGANVLTF.

This clone has only a few counts. Written as DNA, the CDR3 is TGTGCCAGCAGCGTAGCTGCTAGGGACAGGAGAGGAAAACTGTTTTTT. This codes for CASSVAARDRRGKLFF. This chain links TRBV9 with TRBJ1-4, with 8 positions matching TRBD1. From germline, CDR1 is SGDLS and CDR2 YYNGEE. This CDR3 spans 16 amino acids. J lost 10 bases, V lost 0 bases, and 11 bases had no gene match.